The subject of this entry is one TCR beta chain. Its specificity is unknown. The sample originates from a study of cytomegalovirus exposure and HLA in healthy donors. Overall study results and limits: Researchers reportedly found TCR beta sequences accurately predicted most subjects' HLA-A and HLA-B alleles. In a later analysis, TCR beta V- and J-gene trimming was associated with a missense DCLRE1C variant. Later on, an analysis tied 18,000 or so TCR beta sequences to HLA alleles at 0.05 false discovery rate.

The CDR3 consists of 12 residues. The germline V gene has CDR1 MDHEN and CDR2 SYDVKM. The V gene lost 8 bases and the J gene lost 2 bases, with 10 bases spanning the gap. PCR primers comprised 60 Vbeta and 13 Jbeta primers. Assay: immunoSEQ multiplex PCR; the TCRdb copy retains only in-frame clones and omits some. The sample records about 110,000 clones, around 85% being singletons. The TCR was taken from a man between 25 and 39 years old in good health and CMV-seronegative. The chain carries TRBV28 and TRBJ2-7; D perhaps matches TRBD2 (7 bases). The sequencing sample was made of PBMCs. The CDR3, as DNA: TGTGCCAGCGAGGGGGGGCCCTACGAGCAGTACTTC. Protein product: CASEGGPYEQYF.